These 13 T cell receptor beta chains came from one sample sequenced in a study of radiation and T cells in renal cell carcinoma. Time point: blood 4 weeks post-SBRT, at nephrectomy. Treatment here: 15 Gy SBRT to primary tumor, nephrectomy 4 weeks later. Repertoires were generated with immunoSEQ multiplex PCR, while TCRdb's copy carries only in-frame clones and drops some. This table holds over 35,000 clones, nearly 85% found once. This sample comprised blood, obtained from a patient whose treatment included radiotherapy and nephrectomy. Receptor source: a woman between 65 and 79 years old with renal cell carcinoma.

The rearrangement uses TRBV15 and TRBJ2-1, with 9 bases that match TRBD2. V gave up 5 bases and J gave up 6 bases; unmatched junction bases: 5. The germline CDR1 and CDR2 sequences are LNHNV and YYDKDF (reference sequence). CDR3 size: 14 residues. The CDR3 DNA reads TGTGCCACCAGCCAGGCGGGGGGGGGCAATGAGCAGTTCTTC. It translates to CATSQAGGGNEQFF.

This clone was counted only a few times. The J gene is TRBJ1-1, the V gene TRBV27; D not certain. V gave up 3 bases and J gave up 3 bases, with 14 bases separating them. The CDR3 runs 15 residues. The germline gives CDR1 MNHEY, CDR2 SMNVEV (reference sequence). The CDR3 is CASSFGGVGHTEAFF. Written as DNA, the CDR3 is TGTGCCAGCAGTTTTGGTGGGGTCGGCCACACTGAAGCTTTCTTT.

The chain uses TRBV10-2 and TRBJ2-1, with D possibly matching TRBD1 (6 bases). Germline CDR1 is WSHSY and CDR2 is SAAADI. This CDR3 has 16 residues. Trimming stripped 7 bases from V and 0 bases from J, with 16 bases between. Written as DNA, the CDR3 is TGCGCCAGCATTAACAGGGTAAGCGGCTCCTACAATGAGCAGTTCTTC. Amino acid sequence: CASINRVSGSYNEQFF.

The chain employs TRBV9 and TRBJ1-3, with 7 positions matching TRBD1. Trimming at V came to 0 bases and at J to 3 bases, leaving 12 bases not matched to a gene. CDR1 and CDR2 (germline): SGDLS, YYNGEE. The CDR3 totals 18 residues. Here the CDR3 DNA reads TGTGCCAGCAGCGTAGATGTAGGGGGCGGATTCGGTGGAAACACCATATATTTT. This sequence encodes CASSVDVGGGFGGNTIYF.

The chain joins TRBV7-2 to TRBJ2-2; D ambiguous. The CDR3 length is 15 residues. Germline V gene sequence: CDR1 SGHTA, CDR2 FQGNSA. The ends were cut back, 6 bases at V and 0 bases at J, with 11 bases in the middle. CDR3 sequence reads: CASSWYLANTGELFF. In DNA form, the CDR3 reads TGTGCCAGCAGTTGGTACCTCGCGAACACCGGGGAGCTGTTTTTT.

The chain has TRBV14 and TRBJ2-2; D uncertain. V lost 0 bases, J lost 0 bases, and 5 bases lay in between. Germline CDR1 is SGHDN and CDR2 is FVKESK. This CDR3 comprises 15 residues. DNA for the CDR3: TGTGCCAGCAGCCAAGACCCGGCGAACACCGGGGAGCTGTTTTTT. It codes for CASSQDPANTGELFF.

The J gene is TRBJ2-1, the V gene TRBV15; perhaps TRBD2 as D (6 bases). Trimming removed 3 bases from V and 7 bases from J, with 10 bases in between. The length of the CDR3 is 13 residues. Germline-derived CDR1 and CDR2 are LNHNV and YYDKDF (reference sequence). In DNA, the CDR3 is TGTGCCACCAGCAGGGACTATCAAAATGAGCAGTTCTTC. Amino acid sequence: CATSRDYQNEQFF.

CDR3 sequence reads: CASSTTTQGNTEAFF. CDR3 bases: TGTGCCAGCAGCACCACCACCCAGGGGAACACTGAAGCTTTCTTT. The chain employs TRBV11-2 and TRBJ1-1; TRBD1 is a possible D gene (5 bases). The CDR3 is 15 amino acids. Germline V gene sequence: CDR1 SGHAT, CDR2 FQNNGV. The V end lost 5 bases, the J end lost 1 base, and 14 bases lay between the germline ends.

This chain uses TRBV5-4 with TRBJ2-7; D not resolved. CDR3 size: 14 residues. Germline V gene data show CDR1 as SGHNT and CDR2 as YYREEE (reference sequence). V lost 3 bases and J lost 1, with 11 bases in between. The CDR3: CASSWGQRSYEQYF. In nucleotides, the CDR3 is TGTGCCAGCAGCTGGGGTCAGCGATCCTACGAGCAGTACTTC.

The V and J genes are TRBV1 and TRBJ2-7; TRBD2 reflects the table's D call only, with no check against the DNA. TRBV1 is reported as a pseudogene. CDR3 length: 18 residues. The CDR3 nucleotides read TGCACCAGCAGCCACTTTAGTGGCGGGAGCTCAAATACCTACGAGCAGTACTTC. This sequence encodes CTSSHFSGGSSNTYEQYF.

As DNA, the CDR3 is TGCAGCGGGGTGGGCGGAGAAGGGGCCGGGGAGCTGTTTTTT. Translating gives CSGVGGEGAGELFF. The rearrangement joins TRBV29-1 to TRBJ2-2; D might be TRBD1 (5 bases). CDR1 and CDR2 (germline): SQVTM, ANQGSEA. The CDR3 has 14 residues. V lost 7 bases and J lost 6, with 18 bases in between.

The rearrangement links TRBV4-3 to TRBJ2-1; D unresolved. V was cut by 4 bases and J by 8 bases, with 18 bases left in between. The CDR3 loop spans 15 amino acids. CDR1 and CDR2 from the germline V gene are LGHNA and YSLEER. This CDR3 is CASSPPTASLDEQFF. In nucleotides, the CDR3 is TGCGCCAGCAGCCCCCCGACGGCCTCCCTGGATGAGCAGTTCTTC.

As DNA, the CDR3 is TGTGCCAGTAGTGAGCTTAGCAATCAGCCCCAGCATTTT. Its protein product is CASSELSNQPQHF. The genes are TRBV19 and TRBJ1-5; D uncertain. Germline-derived CDR1 and CDR2 are LNHDA and SQIVND (reference sequence). V lost 5 bases, J lost 0 bases, and 5 bases lay in between. This CDR3 has 13 amino acids.